Following are 24 T cell receptor beta chains from one sample sequenced in a study of Graves' ophthalmopathy and Graves' hyperthyroidism. Researchers took RNA transcripts and amplified TCR beta CDR3 regions from them. First-round RT-PCR relied on HTBI primers, and a second-round multiplex PCR came next. TCRdb processed the multiplex PCR reads anew with MiXCR; each CDR3 protein has one entry. The sample shows around 26,000 distinct CDR3 sequences, 48% of them seen only once. The sample comprised peripheral blood. The receptors come from an adult woman with stable Graves' hyperthyroidism.

Ten or more counts support this clonotype. A much larger clone differs from this one at a single base, so this may be a read error. The chain has TRBV5-1 and TRBJ1-6; 8 nucleotides align to TRBD1. The CDR3 totals 16 residues. Per germline, CDR1 SGHRS and CDR2 YFSETQ. CDR3 amino acids: CASSIGQGSYNSPLRF. Written as DNA, the CDR3 is TGCGCCAGCAGCATAGGACAGGGCTCCTATAATTCACCCCTCCGCTTT.

As for this clonotype: One end of the junction is discordant with germline, which a read error may explain. V is TRBV6-1 and J is TRBJ2-1; D might be TRBD1 or TRBD2, each matching 5 bases. The germline V gene encodes CDR1 MNHNS and CDR2 SASEGT. This CDR3 contains 14 residues. As DNA, the CDR3 is TGTTCCAGCAGTGTGTTGGGGGCCTACAATGAGCAGTTCTTC. Its protein is CSSSVLGAYNEQFF.

This clonotype has ten or more counts. Possible read error: a much larger clone is one base away. This chain links TRBV12-3 or TRBV12-4 with TRBJ2-1; D not certain. The CDR3 spans 11 residues. CDR3 sequence: CASSFLNERFF. As DNA, the CDR3 is TGTGCCAGCAGTTTTCTTAATGAGCGGTTCTTC.

This clonotype was detected a few times. V usage is TRBV6-4 and J usage is TRBJ1-3; D is undetermined. Germline V CDR1 and CDR2: MRHNA, SNTAGT. The CDR3 runs 13 residues. Trimming shortened V by 2 bases and J by 9 bases, and 11 bases separated the two germline ends. The CDR3 sequence: CASSDTSGSTIYF. In DNA, the CDR3 is TGTGCCAGCAGTGACACTAGCGGGAGCACCATATATTTT.

The V gene is TRBV29-1, the J gene TRBJ2-7; D is possibly TRBD2 (5 bases). The V gene's germline CDR1 is SQVTM and CDR2 ANQGSEA. V lost 5 bases and J 7 bases, leaving 12 bases between the germline ends. CDR3 length equals 11 residues. The CDR3 bases are TGCAGCGTTCGGCGGACGGGGGAGCAGTACTTC. Protein product: CSVRRTGEQYF.

At least ten counts were recorded for this clonotype. The CDR3 nucleotides are TGTGCCAGCAGTACAGCAGGGGGCGCAGTTACCGGGGAGCTGTTTTTT. It translates to CASSTAGGAVTGELFF. This chain uses TRBV27 with TRBJ2-2; 8 bases line up with TRBD1. J was trimmed by 5 bases and V by 5 bases; bases with no gene match: 10. The CDR3 extends over 16 amino acids. CDR1 is MNHEY and CDR2 is SMNVEV in the germline V gene (reference sequence).

V gene TRBV2 combines with J gene TRBJ2-5; D may correspond to TRBD1 or TRBD2 (6 bases each). V was pared by 0 bases and J by 0 bases, with 17 bases between. This CDR3 region has 18 residues. Germline lookup yields CDR1 SNHLY and CDR2 FYNNEI. CDR3 in DNA: TGTGCCAGCAGTGAAGCGGGGCTCGGGGGCCGTGACCAAGAGACCCAGTACTTC. As protein: CASSEAGLGGRDQETQYF.

This clonotype was picked up many times. One base away lies a much larger clone, so this may be a sequencing read error. This chain joins TRBV6-5 and TRBJ1-2; weak D call: TRBD1 (6 bases). This CDR3 is built from 14 residues. CDR1 and CDR2 from the germline V gene are MNHEY and SVGAGI. V was cut by 7 bases and J by 3 bases, with 15 bases left in between. Here the CDR3 reads CASTGGAFDYGYTF. CDR3 sequence (DNA): TGTGCCAGCACGGGGGGGGCCTTCGACTATGGCTACACCTTC.

V and J are TRBV5-6 and TRBJ2-5, with TRBD1 matching over 8 bases. Germline V gene sequence: CDR1 SGHDT, CDR2 YYEEEE. The CDR3 has 14 residues. V trimming: 2 bases; J trimming: 9 bases; junction bases outside the gene matches: 9. CDR3 sequence: CASSFGQGDQPQYF. The DNA of the CDR3 is TGTGCCAGCAGCTTCGGACAGGGCGATCAGCCCCAGTACTTC.

This clonotype was seen repeatedly, ten times or more. The chain uses TRBV27 and TRBJ2-7; 10 bases are shared with TRBD2. The CDR3 has 14 amino acids. The germline gives CDR1 MNHEY, CDR2 SMNVEV (reference sequence). The V and J ends lost 8 bases and 0 bases, in that order; junction bases with no gene match: 4. The chain's CDR3 is CASGGLASSYEQYF. The CDR3 DNA reads as TGTGCCAGCGGGGGACTAGCGAGCTCCTACGAGCAGTACTTC.

The V call is TRBV25-1, the J call TRBJ2-1; TRBD2 agrees at 7 bases. There are 16 residues in the CDR3. The J segment lost 7 bases and the V segment lost 10 bases, leaving 19 bases of the junction unmatched. CDR1 is MGHDK, CDR2 SYGVNS, per germline. CDR3 nucleotide sequence: TGTGCCAACAGAGAGCGGACTGGCGGGAGTAGAAATGAGCAGTTCTTC. Protein: CANRERTGGSRNEQFF.

By proportion, this clonotype is medium-sized. The chain couples TRBV20-1 to TRBJ1-2; D call uncertain. CDR1 DFQATT and CDR2 SNEGSKA come from the germline V gene (reference sequence). V lost 6 bases, J lost 2 bases, and 19 bases lay in between. The CDR3 is 15 residues long. CDR3 DNA sequence: TGCAGTGCCCCCGACCGGGAGGGAGTAAACTATGGCTACACCTTC. Its protein product is CSAPDREGVNYGYTF.

V usage is TRBV20-1 and J usage is TRBJ2-5, with D unclear. Germline V gene sequence: CDR1 DFQATT, CDR2 SNEGSKA (reference sequence). Between the trimmed V and J ends, which lost 3 bases and 9 bases, there was a span of 14 bases. The CDR3 has 12 residues. CDR3 residues: CSASRGNQPQYF. In DNA form, the CDR3 reads TGCAGTGCTAGTCGCGGCAATCAGCCCCAGTACTTC.

In its sample, this clonotype was seen many times. The CDR3 region is CASSNPTGGYEQYF. DNA of the CDR3: TGTGCCAGCAGCAACCCGACAGGGGGTTACGAGCAGTACTTC. The genes are TRBV5-6 and TRBJ2-7, with 9 bases fitting TRBD1. Unmatched junction bases numbered 6, after V lost 4 bases and J lost 4 bases. The V gene's germline CDR1 is SGHDT and CDR2 YYEEEE. This CDR3 has 14 amino acids.

The chain combines TRBV19 with TRBJ2-1; tentatively, D is TRBD2 (6 bases). Trimming left V 10 bases short and J 3 bases short, with 22 bases between. Germline CDR1 is LNHDA and CDR2 is SQIVND (reference sequence). The length of the CDR3 is 16 residues. The CDR3 loop is CATTDGGLGGYNEQFF. The CDR3 DNA reads as TGTGCCACCACTGATGGAGGGCTCGGTGGCTACAATGAGCAGTTCTTC.

This chain connects TRBV7-6 to TRBJ2-3, with 9 bases aligning to TRBD1. V gave up 1 base and J gave up 0 bases; unmatched junction bases: 2. The CDR3 runs to 16 residues. Germline V gene lookup returns CDR1 SGHVS and CDR2 FNYEAQ. This CDR3 reads CASSLETGGSTDTQYF. CDR3 nucleotides: TGTGCCAGCAGCTTAGAGACAGGGGGTAGCACAGATACGCAGTATTTT.

By sample fraction, this clonotype is medium-sized (0.01 to 0.1%). V usage is TRBV20-1 and J usage is TRBJ1-1; a weak D match, TRBD1 (5 bases). The germline CDR1 and CDR2 sequences are DFQATT and SNEGSKA (reference sequence). V was shortened by 2 bases and J by 3 bases, with 7 bases between the two germline ends. The CDR3 contains 12 residues. DNA for the CDR3: TGCAGTGCTAGATCGGGGGACACTGAAGCTTTCTTT. It codes for CSARSGDTEAFF.

This clonotype appeared once. The missing conserved phenylalanine or tryptophan at the end of this CDR3 makes a read error likely. CDR3 amino acids: CASGTRGLGYTL. Here the CDR3 DNA reads TGTGCCAGTGGTACCCGGGGGTTGGGCTACACCCTC. The chain links TRBV19 to TRBJ1-2; maybe TRBD1 (5 bases). V was clipped by 8 bases and J by 8 bases, with 15 bases between them. Germline V CDR1 and CDR2: LNHDA, SQIVND (reference sequence). This CDR3 spans 12 amino acids.

This clonotype has just a few counts. V is TRBV2 and J is TRBJ1-6; 7 bases are a match to TRBD1. CDR1 is SNHLY and CDR2 is FYNNEI in the germline V gene. The CDR3 runs to 15 residues. V shed 2 bases and J 9 bases; nucleotides not matched to a gene: 7. The chain's CDR3 is CASSEQGGIISPLHF. The CDR3 DNA reads TGTGCCAGCAGTGAACAAGGGGGCATCATTTCACCCCTCCACTTT.

This clonotype was picked up one time. Germline and junction disagree at one end, which may indicate a read error. The chain uses TRBV6-2 or TRBV6-3 and TRBJ2-7; 7 bases fit TRBD2. Germline V gene lookup returns CDR1 MNHEY and CDR2 SVGEGT. The CDR3 covers 14 residues. CDR3 residues: CANSYGTNGYKQYF. In DNA form, the CDR3 reads TGTGCCAACAGTTACGGGACTAACGGCTACAAGCAGTACTTC.

This clonotype showed up just a few times. The chain couples TRBV29-1 to TRBJ2-7, with a weak D call TRBD1 (6 bases). The CDR3 sequence is 13 residues long. The germline V gene has CDR1 SQVTM and CDR2 ANQGSEA. The ends were cut back, 3 bases at V and 2 bases at J, with 11 bases in the middle. Here the CDR3 reads CSVEGALPYEQYF. CDR3 nucleotides: TGCAGCGTTGAGGGGGCCCTACCCTACGAGCAGTACTTC.

This clonotype came up many times. V usage is TRBV27 and J usage is TRBJ2-1, with 11 bases fitting TRBD1. Looked up from germline, CDR1 is MNHEY and CDR2 is SMNVEV (reference sequence). The CDR3 contains 15 residues. The V gene end was trimmed by 5 bases and the J gene end by 7 bases; junction bases not matched to a gene: 7. CDR3 amino acids: CASSPDRGLRNEQFF. The CDR3 coding sequence is TGTGCCAGCAGTCCGGACAGGGGGCTGAGGAATGAGCAGTTCTTC.

This clonotype is labeled as medium-sized. V gene TRBV10-3 combines with J gene TRBJ1-2; 9 bases are a match to TRBD1. Germline values: CDR1 ENHRY, CDR2 SYGVKD. This CDR3 contains 14 residues. V was clipped by 4 bases and J by 4 bases; unmatched bases: 4. The CDR3 DNA sequence: TGTGCCATCAGTGGGACAGGGGAAGGCTATGGCTACACCTTC. Translation: CAISGTGEGYGYTF.

This clonotype is medium-sized within its sample. This chain links TRBV2 with TRBJ1-5, with D possibly being TRBD1 (6 bases). CDR3 length equals 15 residues. Trimming stripped 2 bases from V and 2 bases from J, with 10 bases between. Per the germline V gene, CDR1 is SNHLY and CDR2 is FYNNEI. The CDR3 DNA reads as TGTGCCAGCAGTGAATACAGGGTGGGCAATCAGCCCCAGCATTTT. It translates to CASSEYRVGNQPQHF.